A single sample is the source of the 30 T cell receptor beta chains below, sequenced in a study of blood T cell repertoires in COVID-19. Only in-frame clones appear in the TCRdb table, and some are missing; sequencing was by immunoSEQ multiplex PCR. The repertoire holds about 150,000 clones, with around 79% as singletons. The sample taken for sequencing was peripheral blood. Receptors originate from an elderly man with acute or convalescent COVID-19.

This chain's CDR3 is CASSRPFDTGSSSYEQYF. In DNA, the CDR3 is TGTGCCAGCAGCCGACCCTTTGATACAGGAAGTAGCTCCTACGAGCAGTACTTC. The rearrangement joins TRBV3-1 (or the pseudogene TRBV3-2) to TRBJ2-7, with D tentatively TRBD1 (5 bases). CDR3 length equals 18 residues. The V gene's germline CDR1 is LGHDT and CDR2 YNNKEL (reference sequence). Trimming left V 4 bases short and J 0 bases short, with 22 bases between.

This chain links TRBV4-3 with TRBJ2-7; TRBD2 aligns across 9 bases. V lost 0 bases to trimming and J lost 1 base; unmatched junction nucleotides: 4. This CDR3 is built from 16 residues. Germline V lookup: CDR1 LGHNA, CDR2 YSLEER. CDR3 loop: CASSQDLAGGSYEQYF. As DNA, the CDR3 is TGCGCCAGCAGCCAAGATCTGGCGGGGGGGTCCTACGAGCAGTACTTC.

The chain couples TRBV7-2 to TRBJ1-3, with D perhaps TRBD1 (5 bases). The CDR3 has 14 residues. Trimming removed 5 bases at V and 4 bases at J, with 12 bases between. Germline CDR1 SGHTA, CDR2 FQGNSA. CDR3 bases: TGTGCCAGCAGCCTAATGGGGGGGGGAAACACCATATATTTT. Translation gives CASSLMGGGNTIYF.

The chain links TRBV3-1 (or the pseudogene TRBV3-2) to TRBJ1-4; D possibly corresponds to TRBD1 (6 bases). The CDR3 runs to 14 residues. Trimming shortened V by 4 bases and J by 4 bases, and 10 bases separated the two germline ends. Germline V gene data show CDR1 as LGHDT and CDR2 as YNNKEL (reference sequence). The CDR3 sequence is CASSPQDSNEKLFF. The DNA of the CDR3 is TGTGCCAGCAGCCCCCAGGACAGTAATGAAAAACTGTTTTTT.

The rearrangement uses TRBV19 and TRBJ1-4, with TRBD1 identical over 10 bases. The CDR3 is made up of 16 amino acids. V lost 5 bases, J lost 0 bases, and 3 bases stayed unmatched. CDR1 is LNHDA and CDR2 is SQIVND in the germline V gene (reference sequence). CDR3: CASSPGTGATNEKLFF. The CDR3 DNA follows: TGTGCCAGTAGTCCCGGGACAGGGGCAACTAATGAAAAACTGTTTTTT.

V is TRBV25-1 and J is TRBJ2-2, with D possibly matching TRBD2 (6 bases). Germline assignment: CDR1 MGHDK and CDR2 SYGVNS. V lost 4 bases and J 5 bases, leaving 11 bases between the germline ends. CDR3 size: 14 residues. The CDR3 is CASSVTGGTGELFF. For the CDR3, the DNA is TGTGCCAGCAGTGTAACTGGGGGGACCGGGGAGCTGTTTTTT.

This clone was observed a few times. The V and J genes are TRBV29-1 and TRBJ2-2; 7 positions match TRBD2. Germline assignment: CDR1 SQVTM and CDR2 ANQGSEA. V shed 6 bases, J shed 1 base, and the junction held 14 bases outside the gene matches. This CDR3 is built from 17 residues. The CDR3 DNA is TGCAGCGTCCAAAACCCCAGAGGGAGGGGGAACACCGGGGAGCTGTTTTTT. Its protein is CSVQNPRGRGNTGELFF.

This rearrangement joins TRBV29-1 to TRBJ2-5, with TRBD1 matching over 8 bases. Germline values: CDR1 SQVTM, CDR2 ANQGSEA. The CDR3 covers 12 residues. Trimming at V came to 7 bases and at J to 5 bases, leaving 6 bases not matched to a gene. In DNA, the CDR3 is TGCAGCGCGGGACAGGATTACGAGACCCAGTACTTC. Its protein product is CSAGQDYETQYF.

J is TRBJ2-5 and V is TRBV3-1 (or the pseudogene TRBV3-2), with 10 bases matching TRBD2. This CDR3 has 15 amino acids. V gave up 1 base and J gave up 2 bases; unmatched junction bases: 1. The germline gives CDR1 LGHDT, CDR2 YNNKEL (reference sequence). The CDR3 coding sequence is TGTGCCAGCAGCCAAGGTAGCGGGGGGCAAGAGACCCAGTACTTC. Translation gives CASSQGSGGQETQYF.

The V and J genes are TRBV28 and TRBJ2-4, with 7 bases matching TRBD1. The germline gives CDR1 MDHEN, CDR2 SYDVKM. Trimming took 2 bases from V and 1 from J; bases not matched to a gene: 2. CDR3 length: 15 residues. The CDR3 bases are TGTGCCAGCAGTTTACAGGGGGTTGCCAAAAACATTCAGTACTTC. This encodes CASSLQGVAKNIQYF.

V usage is TRBV11-3 and J usage is TRBJ2-1, with 8 bases that match TRBD1. V lost 5 bases to trimming and J lost 4 bases; unmatched junction nucleotides: 7. Germline CDR1 SGHNT, CDR2 YENEEA. This CDR3 contains 15 residues. Here the CDR3 DNA reads TGTGCCAGCAGCCCAGACAGGGGCTCATACAATGAGCAGTTCTTC. This codes for CASSPDRGSYNEQFF.

This chain joins TRBV11-1 and TRBJ1-6; no clear D. The CDR3 length is 14 residues. From germline, CDR1 is SGHAT and CDR2 FQDESV (reference sequence). Trimming took 6 bases from V and 6 from J, leaving 12 bases between them. CDR3 region: CASSHAGGNSPLHF. CDR3 nucleotides: TGTGCCAGCAGTCACGCGGGTGGTAATTCACCCCTCCACTTT.

This chain connects TRBV21-1 to TRBJ2-7; the table's D call TRBD2 went unverified against the DNA. TRBV21-1 represents a pseudogene. The CDR3 consists of 13 residues. CDR3 nucleotide sequence: TGTGCCAGCACTCCTACCTCTGGGGGGGCGCAGTACTTC. Its protein product is CASTPTSGGAQYF.

The rearrangement links TRBV15 to TRBJ2-7, with TRBD1 matching over 7 bases. Germline V gene lookup returns CDR1 LNHNV and CDR2 YYDKDF (reference sequence). Losses at the gene ends were 0 bases for V and 6 bases for J; bases not matched to a gene: 8. This CDR3 contains 15 residues. CDR3: CATSRERDSGSEQYV. CDR3 nucleotide sequence: TGTGCCACCAGCAGAGAGAGGGACAGTGGGTCCGAGCAGTACGTC.

The chain joins TRBV4-1 to TRBJ1-2; 8 positions agree with TRBD1. The trim removed 1 base at V and 4 bases at J, leaving 8 bases unmatched. Germline CDR1 reads MGHRA; CDR2 reads YSYEKL. The CDR3 spans 16 residues. The CDR3 region has the DNA TGCGCCAGCAGCCAAGGAGGACAGGGATTTTCCTATGGCTACACCTTC. Protein sequence: CASSQGGQGFSYGYTF.

V gene TRBV14 combines with J gene TRBJ1-2; 8 bases fit TRBD1. Germline CDR1 SGHDN, CDR2 FVKESK. This CDR3 contains 13 residues. V shed 4 bases, J shed 7 bases, and the junction held 5 bases outside the gene matches. The CDR3 protein is CASSLADRAGYTF. DNA of the CDR3: TGTGCCAGCAGCCTAGCGGACAGGGCTGGCTACACCTTC.

This chain connects TRBV6-2 or TRBV6-3 to TRBJ1-2; tentatively, D is TRBD1 (5 bases). Germline CDR1 reads MNHEY; CDR2 reads SVGEGT. V was trimmed by 0 bases and J by 4 bases, leaving 9 bases between them. CDR3 length: 14 residues. The CDR3 DNA follows: TGTGCCAGCAGTTACTCGACACAGGCCTATGGCTACACCTTC. Its protein is CASSYSTQAYGYTF.

This clone was counted a few times. The V and J genes are TRBV29-1 and TRBJ1-1; D gene ambiguous. CDR1 and CDR2 (germline): SQVTM, ANQGSEA. V was cut by 3 bases and J by 0 bases, with 11 bases left in between. CDR3 length: 14 residues. The CDR3 region has the DNA TGCAGCGTTGACGTGGCCGGGATGAACACTGAAGCTTTCTTT. Translation: CSVDVAGMNTEAFF.

The chain has TRBV11-2 and TRBJ1-1; 9 bases are shared with TRBD1. V shed 3 bases, J shed 1 base, and the junction held 0 bases outside the gene matches. This CDR3 contains 14 residues. Germline CDR1 reads SGHAT; CDR2 reads FQNNGV. The CDR3 here is CASSLGQGNTEAFF. CDR3 in DNA: TGTGCCAGCAGCTTGGGACAGGGGAACACTGAAGCTTTCTTT.

The chain is built from TRBV6-6 and TRBJ2-7; D might be TRBD1 (7 bases). The CDR3 is 14 residues long. With 5 bases removed from V and 4 bases from J, the gap between germline ends came to 15 bases. Germline loops: CDR1 MNHNY, CDR2 SVGAGI (reference sequence). CDR3 residues: CASSPGGRGYEQYV. CDR3 in DNA: TGTGCCAGCAGTCCCGGGGGCAGGGGGTACGAGCAGTACGTC.

V and J are TRBV11-2 and TRBJ1-2; 10 nucleotides match TRBD1. The CDR3 has 19 residues. Germline trimming cut 6 bases from V and 8 bases from J; bases unmatched to any gene: 24. Germline V lookup: CDR1 SGHAT, CDR2 FQNNGV. The CDR3: CASRTTRTGGGRAPKGYTF. CDR3 nucleotide sequence: TGTGCCAGCAGAACAACTAGGACAGGGGGTGGGAGGGCACCTAAGGGCTACACCTTC.

The chain carries TRBV3-1 (or the pseudogene TRBV3-2) and TRBJ1-5, with TRBD1 as a possible D gene (6 bases). CDR1 and CDR2 (germline): LGHDT, YNNKEL (reference sequence). V lost 5 bases to trimming and J lost 10 bases, with 18 bases between them. This CDR3 is built from 14 residues. CDR3 in DNA: TGTGCCAGCAGCGCCGGACAGAGGGTTGGACCCCAGCATTTT. It codes for CASSAGQRVGPQHF.

This clone came up a few times. The chain has TRBV2 and TRBJ1-1; D not certain. Deletions cut 4 bases from V and 0 bases from J, with 9 bases between. CDR1 and CDR2 (germline): SNHLY, FYNNEI. CDR3 length: 14 amino acids. CDR3 residues: CASSGYSLNTEAFF. In DNA, the CDR3 is TGTGCCAGCAGTGGGTACAGTCTGAACACTGAAGCTTTCTTT.

The rearrangement links TRBV27 to TRBJ1-1, with 7 bases lining up with TRBD1. The germline V gene encodes CDR1 MNHEY and CDR2 SMNVEV (reference sequence). Losses at the gene ends were 4 bases for V and 4 bases for J; bases not matched to a gene: 24. The CDR3 extends over 20 amino acids. DNA of the CDR3: TGTGCCAGCAGTTCGGACAGGCCCGGGCCTTGGGCAGGAGAATTCACTGAAGCTTTCTTT. Translation: CASSSDRPGPWAGEFTEAFF.

V usage is TRBV18 and J usage is TRBJ2-5, with 7 nucleotides matching TRBD2. CDR1 is KGHSH, CDR2 LQKENI, per germline. This CDR3 is 14 amino acids long. V was pared by 4 bases and J by 3 bases, with 5 bases of the junction left unmatched. CDR3 sequence (DNA): TGTGCCAGCTCACAGGCTAGCGGTAAAGAGACCCAGTACTTC. Its translation: CASSQASGKETQYF.

The table lists this clone with a count of one. The V call is TRBV11-3, the J call TRBJ2-3; 8 bases are shared with TRBD1. The V gene's germline CDR1 is SGHNT and CDR2 YENEEA. The junction had 9 bases not matched to a gene; V was cut back by 5 bases and J by 5 bases. The CDR3 sequence is 15 residues long. The CDR3 sequence: CASSPGSGGGDTQYF. Written as DNA, the CDR3 is TGTGCCAGCAGCCCGGGCTCAGGGGGCGGAGATACGCAGTATTTT.

This clone was recorded only once. The chain uses TRBV10-3 and TRBJ1-3; D is unresolved. CDR1 is ENHRY and CDR2 is SYGVKD in the germline V gene. Trimming took 1 base from V and 0 from J, leaving 7 bases between them. CDR3 length: 15 residues. CDR3 sequence reads: CAISEFGSSGNTIYF. The CDR3 DNA reads TGTGCCATCAGTGAGTTTGGTAGCTCTGGAAACACCATATATTTT.

This chain links TRBV29-1 with TRBJ2-6, with D unclear. The CDR3 length is 14 residues. Trimming cost V 4 bases and J 1 base, with 8 bases left between them. Germline V gene data show CDR1 as SQVTM and CDR2 as ANQGSEA. CDR3: CSVGFGSGANVLTF. CDR3 bases: TGCAGCGTTGGGTTCGGGTCTGGGGCCAACGTCCTGACTTTC.

The chain combines TRBV5-1 with TRBJ2-2; 8 bases match TRBD1. The V segment lost 0 bases and the J segment 10 bases; nucleotides outside the gene matches: 5. The germline V gene has CDR1 SGHRS and CDR2 YFSETQ. The CDR3 loop spans 14 amino acids. CDR3 in DNA: TGCGCCAGCAGCTTGGGCAGGGGGCAGGAGGAGCTGTTTTTT. Protein product: CASSLGRGQEELFF.

This clone was picked up one time. The chain employs TRBV7-9 and TRBJ1-2; 11 bases fit TRBD1. The length of the CDR3 is 16 residues. Germline CDR1 and CDR2: SEHNR and FQNEAQ (reference sequence). V lost 4 bases to trimming and J lost 4 bases; unmatched junction nucleotides: 8. The CDR3: CASSSAGTGGGYGYTF. DNA of the CDR3: TGTGCCAGCAGCTCCGCCGGGACAGGGGGTGGCTATGGCTACACCTTC.